The 24 T cell receptor beta chains in this list originate from one sample, sequenced in a study of blood T cell repertoires in COVID-19. TCRdb's table, derived via immunoSEQ multiplex PCR, lists solely in-frame clones and lacks some. In the table there are about 220,000 clones, about 81% of which are singletons. Sequencing was carried out using peripheral blood. The receptors here all came from a woman in her 70s with COVID-19, enrolled during active disease.

The CDR3: CASSDDSSGEGDEQYF. CDR3 DNA sequence: TGTGCCAGCAGTGACGATAGCTCGGGGGAGGGAGACGAGCAGTACTTC. V and J are TRBV6-1 and TRBJ2-7; TRBD2 matches 7 bases. CDR1 MNHNS and CDR2 SASEGT come from the germline V gene. This CDR3 comprises 16 residues. The trim removed 3 bases at V and 5 bases at J, leaving 13 bases unmatched.

Note on this clone: Germline is not matched at one junction end, which may reflect a read error. The V call is TRBV28, the J call TRBJ2-1, with TRBD1 matching 8 bases. CDR1 is MDHEN, CDR2 SYDVKM, per germline. The CDR3 has 10 amino acids. CDR3 amino acids: CASSGQGAVF. The CDR3 region has the DNA TGTGCCAGCAGTGGACAGGGCGCGGTCTTC.

The chain joins TRBV28 to TRBJ1-1; TRBD1 aligns across 8 bases. The CDR3 runs to 14 residues. Germline lookup yields CDR1 MDHEN and CDR2 SYDVKM. V shed 4 bases, J shed 4 bases, and the junction held 5 bases outside the gene matches. The CDR3 bases are TGTGCCAGCAGTTCGGCAGGGGGCCTCACTGAAGCTTTCTTT. This sequence encodes CASSSAGGLTEAFF.

The rearrangement joins TRBV30 to TRBJ1-5; TRBD1 matches at 8 bases. V lost 3 bases to trimming and J lost 5 bases; unmatched junction nucleotides: 9. Germline CDR1 is GTSNPN and CDR2 is SVGIG (reference sequence). The CDR3 totals 15 residues. The CDR3 DNA is TGTGCCTGGAGCCGAGGACAGGGCCCTCATCAGCCCCAGCATTTT. This sequence encodes CAWSRGQGPHQPQHF.

The chain links TRBV6-2 or TRBV6-3 to TRBJ2-7, with TRBD1 identical over 10 bases. J gave up 6 bases and V 4 bases, and 6 bases lay outside the gene matches. The CDR3 length is 14 residues. In germline, CDR1 is MNHEY, CDR2 SVGEGT. CDR3 nucleotides: TGTGCCAGCAGTTCCGGGACAGGGGCTCGCGAGCAGTACTTC. This translates into CASSSGTGAREQYF.

The J gene is TRBJ2-7, the V gene TRBV28, with 12 bases fitting TRBD1. The germline CDR1 and CDR2 sequences are MDHEN and SYDVKM. V lost 6 bases to trimming and J lost 6 bases; unmatched junction nucleotides: 9. The CDR3 extends over 15 amino acids. The CDR3 DNA follows: TGTGCCAGCAGCACCGCCGGGACAGGGGGCCTCGAGCAGTACTTC. The encoded protein is CASSTAGTGGLEQYF.

This chain links TRBV27 with TRBJ2-1; 11 nucleotides match TRBD2. The CDR3 loop spans 16 amino acids. With 2 bases clipped from V and 7 bases from J, the junction kept 7 bases outside the gene matches. Germline V CDR1 and CDR2: MNHEY, SMNVEV (reference sequence). This CDR3 reads CASSLLAGGSRNEQFF. Here the CDR3 DNA reads TGTGCCAGCAGTTTACTAGCGGGAGGAAGCAGAAATGAGCAGTTCTTC.

The chain joins TRBV7-2 to TRBJ2-1, with D uncertain. Trimming left V 6 bases short and J 8 bases short, with 11 bases between. The germline CDR1 and CDR2 sequences are SGHTA and FQGNSA. The CDR3 extends over 12 amino acids. The CDR3 here is CASSRNRDEQFF. CDR3 in DNA: TGTGCCAGCAGTCGAAACCGGGATGAGCAGTTCTTC.

The CDR3 nucleotides read TGTGCCAGCAGCCAAGAAGGGACAGGGTGGACAGATACGCAGTATTTT. Translating it yields CASSQEGTGWTDTQYF. The genes are TRBV3-1 (or the pseudogene TRBV3-2) and TRBJ2-3; TRBD1 matches at 9 bases. Unmatched junction bases numbered 4, after V lost 0 bases and J lost 3 bases. Germline-derived CDR1 and CDR2 are LGHDT and YNNKEL (reference sequence). The CDR3 runs 16 residues.

This chain joins TRBV11-2 and TRBJ2-2; TRBD2 matches at 7 bases. Trimming cost V 1 base and J 15 bases; bases outside gene matches: 11. This CDR3 has 14 amino acids. Germline-derived CDR1 and CDR2 are SGHAT and FQNNGV. The CDR3 loop reads CASSLGSRLAKLFF. CDR3 DNA sequence: TGTGCCAGCAGCTTAGGCTCAAGACTAGCAAAGTTGTTTTTT. Based on the CDR3 plus reference TRBV11-2 and TRBJ2-2, the full variable domain is EAGVAQSPRYKIIEKRQSVAFWCNPISGHATLYWYQQILGQGPKLLIQFQNNGVVDDSQLPKDRFSAERLKGVDSTLKIQPAKLEDSAVYLCASSLGSRLAKLFFGEGSRLTVL.

This chain connects TRBV7-9 to TRBJ1-5; the D is unclear. CDR3 length equals 12 residues. The V gene lost 11 bases and the J gene lost 5 bases, with 13 bases spanning the gap. Germline V lookup: CDR1 SEHNR, CDR2 FQNEAQ (reference sequence). As DNA, the CDR3 is TGTGCCTGTTCCGAGGTGGATCAGCCCCAGCATTTT. Translating gives CACSEVDQPQHF. Complete variable domain (other parts from reference TRBV7-9 and TRBJ1-5): DTGVSQNPRHKITKRGQNVTFRCDPISEHNRLYWYRQTLGQGPEFLTYFQNEAQLEKSRLLSDRFSAERPKGSFSTLEIQRTEQGDSAMYLCACSEVDQPQHFGDGTRLSIL.

The CDR3 DNA sequence: TGCGCCAGCAGCCTCCAGGGTAGCGGTAACACCATATATTTT. Amino acid sequence: CASSLQGSGNTIYF. This chain joins TRBV4-3 and TRBJ1-3, with D tentatively TRBD1 (5 bases). CDR1 is LGHNA and CDR2 is YSLEER in the germline V gene. The CDR3 is 14 residues long. V gave up 4 bases and J gave up 7 bases, with 14 bases separating them.

The chain has TRBV12-3 or TRBV12-4 and TRBJ1-5; no definite D call. The V and J ends lost 5 bases and 7 bases respectively, with 12 bases between them. The CDR3 is 13 residues long. The DNA of the CDR3 is TGTGCCAGCAGTCCTGCGGAGGGCCAGCCCCAGCATTTT. Amino acid sequence: CASSPAEGQPQHF.

In this sample, this clone turned up once. The chain is built from TRBV29-1 and TRBJ1-4; D ambiguous. The CDR3 extends over 12 amino acids. Germline CDR1 reads SQVTM; CDR2 reads ANQGSEA. The V end was cut by 7 bases, the J end by 8 bases, with 14 bases between. CDR3 protein: CSAGEAEEKLFF. In DNA, the CDR3 is TGCAGCGCTGGTGAGGCCGAGGAAAAACTGTTTTTT.

The chain uses TRBV30 and TRBJ1-5; tentatively, D is TRBD1 (5 bases). CDR3 size: 13 residues. The germline gives CDR1 GTSNPN, CDR2 SVGIG (reference sequence). Trimming removed 1 base at V and 5 bases at J, with 9 bases between. The CDR3 DNA reads as TGTGCCTGGAGTGCCGCGGGGGATCAGCCCCAGCATTTT. It translates to CAWSAAGDQPQHF. Full variable domain (remainder filled in from reference TRBV30 and TRBJ1-5): SQTIHQWPATLVQPVGSPLSLECTVEGTSNPNLYWYRQAAGRGLQLLFYSVGIGQISSEVPQNLSASRPQDRQFILSSKKLLLSDSGFYLCAWSAAGDQPQHFGDGTRLSIL.

The rearrangement uses TRBV19 and TRBJ2-5, with 10 bases aligning to TRBD2. CDR3 length: 19 residues. V lost 0 bases to trimming and J lost 5 bases; unmatched junction nucleotides: 15. Germline assignment: CDR1 LNHDA and CDR2 SQIVND (reference sequence). CDR3 in DNA: TGTGCCAGTAGTATAGATCTGCGGGCGGCTAGCGGGAGAAAGGAGACCCAGTACTTC. Amino acids: CASSIDLRAASGRKETQYF.

This clone was observed a handful of times. This chain uses TRBV2 with TRBJ2-1, with 9 bases that match TRBD1. The CDR3 has 17 residues. Trimming cost V 8 bases and J 10 bases; bases outside gene matches: 21. In germline, CDR1 is SNHLY, CDR2 FYNNEI. The DNA of the CDR3 is TGTGCCAGCCGCGCGGGACAGGGAAGAATCGCGGGAGACGAGCAGTTCTTC. Protein sequence: CASRAGQGRIAGDEQFF.

The chain has TRBV30 and TRBJ2-7; D is perhaps TRBD1 (6 bases). Germline CDR1 GTSNPN, CDR2 SVGIG (reference sequence). The CDR3 loop spans 14 amino acids. V was cut by 2 bases and J by 5 bases, with 16 bases left in between. The CDR3, as DNA: TGTGCCTGGAGTCCCGATAACAGGGCCAACGAGCAGTACTTC. Its protein is CAWSPDNRANEQYF.

V and J are TRBV7-3 and TRBJ1-1; D gene unclear. This CDR3 is 13 amino acids long. The germline V gene has CDR1 SGHTA and CDR2 FQGTGA. With 5 bases removed from V and 5 bases from J, the gap between germline ends came to 12 bases. CDR3 region: CASSKSEKTEAFF. CDR3 in DNA: TGTGCCAGCAGCAAAAGCGAAAAGACTGAAGCTTTCTTT.

In DNA form, the CDR3 reads TGTGCCAGCAGCCGGTTAGGGGCCCGGACTAGCGGGAGGGATGAGCAGTTCTTC. Amino acids: CASSRLGARTSGRDEQFF. J is TRBJ2-1 and V is TRBV3-1 (or the pseudogene TRBV3-2); 15 bases are shared with TRBD2. The V segment lost 4 bases and the J segment 8 bases; nucleotides outside the gene matches: 12. The germline V gene encodes CDR1 LGHDT and CDR2 YNNKEL (reference sequence). The CDR3 length is 18 residues.

This clone was picked up one time. This CDR3 is also generated by other DNA sequences in the sample. This chain links TRBV24-1 with TRBJ2-3; TRBD1 might be the D (6 bases). V lost 2 bases and J lost 1, with 6 bases in between. The CDR3 has 14 amino acids. The germline CDR1 and CDR2 sequences are KGHDR and SFDVKD. The CDR3 spells CATSDWGRTDTQYF. CDR3 bases: TGTGCCACCAGTGATTGGGGGCGCACAGATACGCAGTATTTT.

The gene calls are TRBV28 and TRBJ2-7; 10 nucleotides agree with TRBD1. The length of the CDR3 is 15 residues. J was trimmed by 3 bases and V by 11 bases; bases with no gene match: 13. Germline assignment: CDR1 MDHEN and CDR2 SYDVKM. CDR3 protein: CASQSIGQGDYEQYF. In DNA form, the CDR3 reads TGTGCCTCACAAAGCATCGGACAGGGGGACTACGAGCAGTACTTC.

This chain joins TRBV27 and TRBJ1-1; the match to TRBD1 covers 8 bases. With V trimmed by 11 bases and J by 5 bases, 7 bases remained unmatched. Germline-derived CDR1 and CDR2 are MNHEY and SMNVEV (reference sequence). The CDR3 totals 12 residues. This CDR3 reads CAGYRGKTEAFF. The CDR3 coding sequence is TGTGCCGGATACAGGGGGAAGACTGAAGCTTTCTTT.

CDR3: CASRGTSGANVLTF. DNA of the CDR3: TGTGCCAGCAGGGGGACATCTGGGGCCAACGTCCTGACTTTC. The rearrangement joins TRBV28 to TRBJ2-6, with D perhaps TRBD1 (6 bases). Germline V CDR1 and CDR2: MDHEN, SYDVKM. The CDR3 has 14 amino acids. Trimming removed 6 bases at V and 1 base at J, with 7 bases between.